A single T cell receptor beta chain is shown here with its context. Its binding antigen is unknown. Qualities for individual bases were not recorded, and no much larger clone is one base off. On a MiSeq, deep resolution sequencing aimed for a depth between 1 in 1 million and 1 in 200,000 T cells, with each clonotype covered 10x on average. TCR beta libraries were generated with the immunoSEQ hsTCRB Kit. The published analysis was carried out like this. Data were analyzed with ImmunoSEQ Data Assistant and ImmunoSEQ Analyzer, with V, D and J genes assigned per IMGT definitions. Clonality, which ranges from 0 to 1, was calculated by subtracting the normalized Shannon entropy of productive rearrangement frequencies from one. Only overrepresented clonotypes making up at least 0.05% of each patient's repertoire were included in the public clonotype analysis. About a dozen age-matched healthy donor repertoires from immuneACCESS served as clonality controls. The table was pulled from immuneACCESS by TCRdb, which kept in-frame rearrangements only. Such tables lose some clones; where checked, under half of the loss comes from unresolved V genes, and the rest has no known cause. That table supplies the V and J calls and clone size; D and trimming were determined from the DNA. The table for this sample lists around 40,000 clones; about 70% of them were counted only once. The ten most abundant clones make up roughly 9.1% of the sample.

Taken from cysteine to phenylalanine, the CDR3 has 13 residues. Kept here is only the CDR3 DNA, which spans 39 bases and is read in frame from base 1. The germline V gene gives CDR1 as MNHEY and CDR2 as SVGAGI. V is reduced by 2 bases and J by 6 bases, leaving a spacing of 9 bases between them. This specimen comes from a study of cytotoxic CD8 clonotypes in ibrutinib-treated CLL (TCRdb year 2021). Background on the whole study: The cohort included around 15 treatment-naive and ten to twelve relapsed/refractory patients; roughly 17 were IGHV unmutated. Samples at response were collected after a median of 12 months of treatment, with a range of about 6 to 40 months. Cryopreserved peripheral blood mononuclear cells were obtained before treatment, at response, and at either sustained remission or disease progression. An average of approximately 260,000 productive templates and 94,082 productive rearrangements was obtained per sample. Partial responses were observed in 24 patients and complete responses in 2; after a median follow-up of about 69 months, remission was maintained in about 15 patients and progression was observed in about twelve. Of the approximately 86 participants in the trial, roughly 25 had longitudinal samples available. Every remission and progressive disease sample was obtained while ibrutinib was still being received by the patients. Broader findings and caveats from the paper: Public clonotypes were found to be uncommon and were observed to contract or remain stable during treatment; the increase in clonality was shown to reflect expansion of private clonotypes at ibrutinib response. At ibrutinib response clonality went up, during sustained remission it held steady, and at progression it dropped back toward baseline. Sampling times were not matched between sustained-remission and progressing patients, and lymph node repertoires were not studied. Baseline clonality exceeded that of age-matched healthy donors and correlated strongly with circulating CD8+ T-cell counts.

The time point label for this specimen denotes: progressive disease on ibrutinib. For TCR beta library preparation, about 2 micrograms of genomic DNA was extracted from cryopreserved PBMCs. Longitudinal blood samples from CLL patients on ibrutinib monotherapy were analyzed using high-throughput TCR beta sequencing. Patients were enrolled in a phase 2 open-label single-center ibrutinib monotherapy trial. Here the sequenced sample was PBMCs, taken at disease progression, from a patient treated with ibrutinib. This chain joins TRBV6-5 to TRBJ2-3, with no confidently assigned D gene. The receptor's source is a human donor with chronic lymphocytic leukemia. The CDR3: CASSYDRADTQYF. The DNA is TGTGCCAGCAGTTACGATCGGGCGGATACGCAGTATTTT.